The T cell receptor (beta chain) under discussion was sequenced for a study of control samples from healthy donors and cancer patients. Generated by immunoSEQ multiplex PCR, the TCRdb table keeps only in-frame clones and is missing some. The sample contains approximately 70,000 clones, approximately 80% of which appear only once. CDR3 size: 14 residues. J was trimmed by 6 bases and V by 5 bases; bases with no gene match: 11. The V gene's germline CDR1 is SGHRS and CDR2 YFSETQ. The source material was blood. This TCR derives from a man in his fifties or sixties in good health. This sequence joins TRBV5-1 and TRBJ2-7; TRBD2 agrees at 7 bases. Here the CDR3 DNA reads TGCGCCAGCAGGAACGAGCGGGAAAGTCTCGAGCAGTACTTC. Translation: CASRNERESLEQYF. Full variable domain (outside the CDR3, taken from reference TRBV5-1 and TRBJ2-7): KAGVTQTPRYLIKTRGQQVTLSCSPISGHRSVSWYQQTPGQGLQFLFEYFSETQRNKGNFPGRFSGRQFSNSRSEMNVSTLELGDSALYLCASRNERESLEQYFGPGTRLTVT.